A single sample gave rise to the 30 T cell receptor beta chains below, sequenced in a study of blood T cell repertoires in COVID-19. Measured with immunoSEQ multiplex PCR; TCRdb has only the in-frame clones, and not every one. This table holds 200,000 or so clones, over 80% found once. Sequenced sample: peripheral blood. The receptor source for this set is a man between 60 and 75 years old with COVID-19, enrolled during active disease.

The chain combines TRBV7-2 with TRBJ1-1, with 7 bases fitting TRBD1. V lost 2 bases, J lost 1 base, and 7 bases stayed unmatched. This CDR3 spans 16 amino acids. CDR1 and CDR2 (germline): SGHTA, FQGNSA. CDR3 in amino acids: CASSLFQGGKNTEAFF. In nucleotides, the CDR3 is TGTGCCAGCAGCTTATTCCAGGGGGGAAAGAACACTGAAGCTTTCTTT.

This clone was detected only a few times. The V call is TRBV27, the J call TRBJ1-1, with no clear D. CDR1 and CDR2 from the germline V gene are MNHEY and SMNVEV (reference sequence). The V end was cut by 3 bases, the J end by 0 bases, with 17 bases between. This CDR3 spans 17 amino acids. CDR3 sequence (DNA): TGTGCCAGCAGTTTTCGGCGGGGAGGGTTCATGAACACTGAAGCTTTCTTT. Translating it yields CASSFRRGGFMNTEAFF.

In DNA form, the CDR3 reads TGTGCCACCAGTGACCCGATCAGGGGGACCGGGGAGCTGTTTTTT. Translation: CATSDPIRGTGELFF. The chain has TRBV24-1 and TRBJ2-2; the match to TRBD1 covers 7 bases. The germline CDR1 and CDR2 sequences are KGHDR and SFDVKD. V trimming: 4 bases; J trimming: 5 bases; junction bases outside the gene matches: 6. This CDR3 is 15 amino acids long.

Here the CDR3 reads CASSAGQEDTEAFF. The CDR3 DNA sequence: TGTGCCAGCAGCGCTGGACAGGAGGACACTGAAGCTTTCTTT. The chain recombines TRBV7-9 with TRBJ1-1; TRBD1 matches 7 bases. V trimming: 5 bases; J trimming: 3 bases; junction bases outside the gene matches: 6. Per germline, CDR1 SEHNR and CDR2 FQNEAQ (reference sequence). There are 14 residues in the CDR3. The full variable domain, with the rest looked up from reference TRBV7-9 and TRBJ1-1, is DTGVSQNPRHKITKRGQNVTFRCDPISEHNRLYWYRQTLGQGPEFLTYFQNEAQLEKSRLLSDRFSAERPKGSFSTLEIQRTEQGDSAMYLCASSAGQEDTEAFFGQGTRLTVV.

The genes are TRBV7-2 and TRBJ1-2, with D perhaps TRBD1 (5 bases). Between the trimmed V and J ends, which lost 3 bases and 8 bases, there was a span of 13 bases. CDR1 is SGHTA, CDR2 FQGNSA, per germline. The CDR3 loop spans 13 amino acids. CDR3 sequence: CASSLDTGYGYTF. CDR3 nucleotide sequence: TGTGCCAGCAGCTTGGACACTGGGTACGGCTACACCTTC.

This chain connects TRBV5-1 to TRBJ2-1; 7 positions agree with TRBD2. This CDR3 has 16 amino acids. The trim removed 4 bases at V and 6 bases at J, leaving 13 bases unmatched. Germline V CDR1 and CDR2: SGHRS, YFSETQ. The CDR3 loop reads CASSALGAGVRNEQFF. The CDR3 DNA sequence: TGCGCCAGCAGCGCCTTAGGGGCGGGAGTGCGCAATGAGCAGTTCTTC.

This sequence joins TRBV19 and TRBJ1-2, with a weak D call TRBD1 (6 bases). Between the trimmed V and J ends, which lost 3 bases and 6 bases, there was a span of 14 bases. CDR1 and CDR2 from the germline V gene are LNHDA and SQIVND (reference sequence). The CDR3 totals 14 residues. The CDR3, as DNA: TGTGCCAGTAGTATCTCACAGGGAGCCAATGGCTACACCTTC. Translation: CASSISQGANGYTF.

This sequence joins TRBV5-4 and TRBJ2-1; maybe TRBD1 (6 bases). The CDR3 contains 14 residues. The V and J ends lost 2 bases and 2 bases respectively, with 8 bases between them. The germline CDR1 and CDR2 sequences are SGHNT and YYREEE (reference sequence). CDR3 amino acids: CASSLEGAYNEQFF. The CDR3 coding sequence is TGTGCCAGCAGCTTAGAGGGGGCCTACAATGAGCAGTTCTTC.

The chain links TRBV18 to TRBJ1-5; a weak D match, TRBD1 (5 bases). This CDR3 spans 14 amino acids. Per germline, CDR1 KGHSH and CDR2 LQKENI. The V and J ends lost 3 bases and 7 bases respectively, with 13 bases between them. DNA of the CDR3: TGTGCCAGCTCACCTCGACAGACTCAGCAGCCCCAGCATTTT. This encodes CASSPRQTQQPQHF. Filled out from reference TRBV18 and TRBJ1-5, the complete variable domain reads NAGVMQNPRHLVRRRGQEARLRCSPMKGHSHVYWYRQLPEEGLKFMVYLQKENIIDESGMPKERFSAEFPKEGPSILRIQQVVRGDSAAYFCASSPRQTQQPQHFGDGTRLSIL.

This chain uses TRBV6-4 with TRBJ1-2, with 8 bases matching TRBD1. There are 13 residues in the CDR3. Germline lookup yields CDR1 MRHNA and CDR2 SNTAGT. V dropped 4 bases and J dropped 6; count of bases not matched to a gene: 4. As DNA, the CDR3 is TGTGCCAGCAGTGTGAACAGGGGGGATGGCTACACCTTC. Residues: CASSVNRGDGYTF.

V gene TRBV7-9 combines with J gene TRBJ1-1; possibly TRBD1 for D (6 bases). V lost 3 bases to trimming and J lost 4 bases, with 12 bases between them. The CDR3 totals 14 residues. Germline CDR1 SEHNR, CDR2 FQNEAQ (reference sequence). Written as DNA, the CDR3 is TGTGCCAGCAGCTTGAAGGGGGAAATCACTGAAGCTTTCTTT. It specifies CASSLKGEITEAFF.

The J gene is TRBJ1-1, the V gene TRBV5-4; D ambiguous. V lost 4 bases and J lost 2, with 3 bases in between. The CDR3 consists of 11 residues. The germline V gene encodes CDR1 SGHNT and CDR2 YYREEE (reference sequence). The CDR3 DNA reads TGTGCCAGCAGCCTAAACACTGAAGCTTTCTTT. Translating it yields CASSLNTEAFF.

About this clone: The identical CDR3 is also encoded by other nucleotide sequences in the sample. The V call is TRBV4-1, the J call TRBJ2-7, with 7 bases identical to TRBD1. This CDR3 region has 14 residues. Germline V CDR1 and CDR2: MGHRA, YSYEKL. Losses at the gene ends were 1 base for V and 2 bases for J; bases not matched to a gene: 2. This chain's CDR3 is CASSQGQGTYEQYF. The CDR3 DNA reads as TGCGCCAGCAGCCAAGGACAGGGCACCTACGAGCAGTACTTC.

This chain connects TRBV19 to TRBJ1-2; D call uncertain. There are 12 residues in the CDR3. CDR1 and CDR2 (germline): LNHDA, SQIVND (reference sequence). The V end was cut by 6 bases, the J end by 3 bases, with 8 bases between. The CDR3 spells CASRRVDYGYTF. The CDR3 bases are TGTGCCAGTAGGAGGGTCGACTATGGCTACACCTTC. Full variable domain (outside the CDR3, taken from reference TRBV19 and TRBJ1-2): DGGITQSPKYLFRKEGQNVTLSCEQNLNHDAMYWYRQDPGQGLRLIYYSQIVNDFQKGDIAEGYSVSREKKESFPLTVTSAQKNPTAFYLCASRRVDYGYTFGSGTRLTVV.

This chain connects TRBV19 to TRBJ1-5; D gene ambiguous. The germline V gene encodes CDR1 LNHDA and CDR2 SQIVND (reference sequence). The CDR3 is 12 amino acids. V gave up 7 bases and J gave up 7 bases, with 11 bases separating them. CDR3 protein: CASKGGLQPQHF. CDR3 sequence (DNA): TGTGCCAGTAAGGGAGGGCTACAGCCCCAGCATTTT.

J is TRBJ1-1 and V is TRBV14; 7 nucleotides align to TRBD1. Germline V gene sequence: CDR1 SGHDN, CDR2 FVKESK. This CDR3 has 15 amino acids. V shed 5 bases and J 2 bases; nucleotides not matched to a gene: 8. CDR3 sequence (DNA): TGTGCCAGCAGCTCCCGGACAGGAGATAACACTGAAGCTTTCTTT. Translated: CASSSRTGDNTEAFF.

The chain has TRBV24-1 and TRBJ2-5; 10 nucleotides match TRBD1. Germline V gives CDR1 KGHDR, CDR2 SFDVKD. This CDR3 is built from 14 residues. The V gene end was trimmed by 4 bases and the J gene end by 4 bases; junction bases not matched to a gene: 2. CDR3: CATSEGQGRETQYF. The CDR3 bases are TGTGCCACCAGTGAGGGACAGGGGAGAGAGACCCAGTACTTC.

This chain links TRBV7-2 with TRBJ2-2; TRBD2 agrees at 11 bases. Germline loops: CDR1 SGHTA, CDR2 FQGNSA. This CDR3 has 18 residues. V dropped 0 bases and J dropped 6; count of bases not matched to a gene: 9. The DNA for the CDR3 is TGTGCCAGCAGCTTAGCCGCTACTAGCGGGAGTTTGGCCGGGGAGCTGTTTTTT. Amino acids: CASSLAATSGSLAGELFF.

The CDR3 sequence is CASSVGRMNTEAFF. CDR3 bases: TGTGCCAGCAGCGTAGGGAGAATGAACACTGAAGCTTTCTTT. This rearrangement joins TRBV9 to TRBJ1-1; D is uncertain. The CDR3 sequence is 14 residues long. Trimming took 0 bases from V and 0 from J, leaving 6 bases between them. In germline, CDR1 is SGDLS, CDR2 YYNGEE.

This clone was counted a single time. V and J are TRBV4-2 and TRBJ1-1; D is perhaps TRBD1 (5 bases). V was clipped by 3 bases and J by 1 base, with 15 bases between them. The V gene's germline CDR1 is LGHNA and CDR2 YNFKEQ. This CDR3 is built from 16 residues. The CDR3 protein is CASSHNLGQGNTEAFF. CDR3 nucleotides: TGTGCCAGCAGCCACAACCTGGGGCAGGGGAACACTGAAGCTTTCTTT.

The chain recombines TRBV29-1 with TRBJ1-5, with a possible D match to TRBD1 (6 bases). Germline V gene lookup returns CDR1 SQVTM and CDR2 ANQGSEA. This CDR3 comprises 13 residues. V was clipped by 7 bases and J by 5 bases, with 15 bases between them. The CDR3 DNA is TGCAGCGCTATACAGGGTGGTGATCAGCCCCAGCATTTT. Translation gives CSAIQGGDQPQHF.

The chain links TRBV3-1 (or the pseudogene TRBV3-2) to TRBJ2-6; tentatively, D is TRBD1 (6 bases). Germline CDR1 is LGHDT and CDR2 is YNNKEL (reference sequence). The CDR3 covers 17 residues. V was trimmed by 3 bases and J by 0 bases, leaving 12 bases between them. CDR3 nucleotide sequence: TGTGCCAGCAGCCATCGAACAGGGAACTCTGGGGCCAACGTCCTGACTTTC. Its translation is CASSHRTGNSGANVLTF.

This sequence joins TRBV12-3 or TRBV12-4 and TRBJ1-5; TRBD1 might be the D (5 bases). V shed 3 bases and J shed 7 bases, with 10 bases lying between them. The CDR3 is 13 amino acids. The chain's CDR3 is CASSFRVGQPQHF. Here the CDR3 DNA reads TGTGCCAGCAGTTTCAGGGTCGGACAGCCCCAGCATTTT.

The chain employs TRBV5-1 and TRBJ1-1, with a tentative D call TRBD1 (6 bases). From germline, CDR1 is SGHRS and CDR2 YFSETQ. Between the trimmed V and J ends, which lost 4 bases and 3 bases, there was a span of 16 bases. The CDR3 has 15 residues. The CDR3 region has the DNA TGCGCCAGCAGCGCCGGACAGTCTATAGACACTGAAGCTTTCTTT. Protein product: CASSAGQSIDTEAFF.

This chain joins TRBV30 and TRBJ2-1; D is unresolved. V lost 1 base, J lost 8 bases, and 6 bases lay in between. The V gene's germline CDR1 is GTSNPN and CDR2 SVGIG (reference sequence). The CDR3 loop spans 11 amino acids. CDR3 nucleotides: TGTGCCTGGAGTGACAGTCATGAGCAGTTCTTC. Residues: CAWSDSHEQFF.

V gene TRBV5-4 combines with J gene TRBJ1-2, with D perhaps matching TRBD1 (5 bases). The CDR3 contains 14 residues. V lost 4 bases to trimming and J lost 8 bases, with 18 bases between them. CDR1 and CDR2 from the germline V gene are SGHNT and YYREEE (reference sequence). Here the CDR3 reads CASSERQSLGGYTF. As DNA, the CDR3 is TGTGCCAGCAGCGAACGACAGTCCCTGGGAGGCTACACCTTC.

The rearrangement joins TRBV2 to TRBJ2-2; 9 nucleotides align to TRBD2. The V gene's germline CDR1 is SNHLY and CDR2 FYNNEI. This CDR3 is 14 amino acids long. The ends lost 2 bases at V and 13 bases at J; junction bases unmatched: 8. The CDR3, as DNA: TGTGCCAGCAGTGAAAGCGGGGGGCGGTTTGGGCTGTTTTTT. Protein sequence: CASSESGGRFGLFF.

The chain couples TRBV25-1 to TRBJ1-3; the D gene is possibly TRBD1 (5 bases). Germline V lookup: CDR1 MGHDK, CDR2 SYGVNS. The CDR3 runs 16 residues. Trimming shortened V by 1 base and J by 0 bases, and 10 bases separated the two germline ends. The CDR3 nucleotides read TGTGCCAGCAGTGAATGGGGCAGCCCCTCTGGAAACACCATATATTTT. The encoded protein is CASSEWGSPSGNTIYF.

This clone was seen a handful of times. The V and J genes are TRBV6-5 and TRBJ1-4; tentatively, D is TRBD1 (6 bases). V was cut by 6 bases and J by 8 bases, with 19 bases left in between. The CDR3 covers 15 residues. Germline V gene sequence: CDR1 MNHEY, CDR2 SVGAGI. The CDR3 loop reads CASSPGGGGGEKLFF. The CDR3 coding sequence is TGTGCCAGCAGCCCCGGAGGAGGGGGGGGAGAAAAACTGTTTTTT.

The CDR3 sequence is CASSHWENFPMNTEAFF. CDR3 in DNA: TGTGCCAGCAGCCATTGGGAGAACTTCCCTATGAACACTGAAGCTTTCTTT. This rearrangement joins TRBV3-1 (or the pseudogene TRBV3-2) to TRBJ1-1; D gene ambiguous. Germline CDR1 is LGHDT and CDR2 is YNNKEL (reference sequence). V was clipped by 3 bases and J by 0 bases, with 17 bases between them. This CDR3 is built from 17 residues.